The 2 T cell receptor beta chains below come from one sample, sequenced in a study of OX40 agonist ivuxolimab in advanced cancers. The library was obtained by the immunoSEQ multiplex PCR assay. TCRdb limited this immuneACCESS table to in-frame rearrangements with V and J called. A share of clones is missing; checked studies link under half to unresolved V genes, and the rest is unexplained. Present in this sample are approximately 81,000 clones, 86% of which were seen just once. In total, the top ten clones hold about 0.89% of the sample. The material was CD4+ or CD8+ T cells sorted from blood, obtained in a trial of the OX40 agonist ivuxolimab. All receptors derive from an adult with an advanced solid tumor such as melanoma, head and neck, liver or kidney cancer.

This rearrangement joins TRBV4-1 to TRBJ2-5, with 8 bases fitting TRBD1. The trim removed 1 base at V and 6 bases at J, leaving 4 bases unmatched. This CDR3 spans 14 amino acids. Germline lookup yields CDR1 MGHRA and CDR2 YSYEKL. CDR3: CASSQVGQGKTQYF. The CDR3 bases are TGCGCCAGCAGCCAAGTAGGACAGGGAAAGACCCAGTACTTC.

The chain joins TRBV7-3 to TRBJ2-1; TRBD2 matches 8 bases. The CDR3 length is 16 residues. The germline gives CDR1 SGHTA, CDR2 FQGTGA. The V and J ends lost 1 base and 9 bases, in that order; junction bases with no gene match: 11. The CDR3 loop reads CASSLSGGKRECEQFF. As DNA, the CDR3 is TGTGCCAGCAGCTTAAGTGGCGGCAAGCGGGAGTGTGAGCAGTTCTTC.